The source of this T cell receptor beta chain is a study of blood T cell repertoires in COVID-19. This clone was counted a single time. Method: immunoSEQ multiplex PCR; TCRdb's copy keeps in-frame clones and lacks some. Of tens of thousands of clones in the sample, about 86% were seen once. Sequences were obtained from peripheral blood. The origin of this receptor is an elderly woman in a cohort sampled during active or convalescent COVID-19.

The CDR3: CASSLSTVLRTVYGYTF. Written as DNA, the CDR3 is TGTGCCAGCAGTTTATCCACAGTGTTGCGTACGGTCTATGGCTACACCTTC. The chain couples TRBV27 to TRBJ1-2; unclear D gene. This CDR3 region has 17 residues. Germline values: CDR1 MNHEY, CDR2 SMNVEV (reference sequence). V was clipped by 0 bases and J by 4 bases, with 18 bases between them.